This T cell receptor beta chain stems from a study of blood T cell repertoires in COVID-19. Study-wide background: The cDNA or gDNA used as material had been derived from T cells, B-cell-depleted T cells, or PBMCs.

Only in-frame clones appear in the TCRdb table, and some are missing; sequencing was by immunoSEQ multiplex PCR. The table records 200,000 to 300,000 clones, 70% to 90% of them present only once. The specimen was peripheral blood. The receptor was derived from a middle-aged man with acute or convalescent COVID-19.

The CDR3 sequence is CASAPVGGSNYGYTF. The CDR3 nucleotides are TGTGCCAGCGCCCCAGTGGGGGGATCTAACTATGGCTACACCTTC. This chain uses TRBV2 with TRBJ1-2, with D possibly being TRBD1 (5 bases). The CDR3 is 15 residues long. Trimming left V 8 bases short and J 0 bases short, with 16 bases between. Germline values: CDR1 SNHLY, CDR2 FYNNEI.